These T cell receptor beta chains were read from a single sample in a study of CD8+ T cells in alopecia areata. Data came from immunoSEQ multiplex PCR; TCRdb stores just in-frame clones and leaves some out. The data contain some 180,000 clones, about 53% of them singletons. The input for sequencing was CD8+ T cells sorted from blood, taken at week 24, from a patient treated with tofacitinib. These receptors came from a human donor with alopecia areata. Both conserved end residues are part of each CDR3. D genes are given only for firm matches. Size values are once, few and many counts, or a class for expanded clones, and some rows have none.

TRBJ2-3	-	-	TRBV7-9	TGTGCCAGCAGCCCCGGACAGAGCACAGATACGCAGTATTTT	CASSPGQSTDTQYF
TRBJ1-6	-	-	TRBV19	TGTGCCAGCGTGGAGGACTATAATTCACCCCTCCACTTT	CASVEDYNSPLHF
TRBJ2-1	-	TRBD2	TRBV6-5	TGTGCCAGCAGCCCCGGGACTAGCGGGGACAATGAGCAGTTCTTC	CASSPGTSGDNEQFF
TRBJ1-5	once	-	TRBV13	TGTGCCAGCAGCTTAGGCCCGATTACCCAGCCCCAGCATTTT	CASSLGPITQPQHF
TRBJ2-3	-	TRBD1	TRBV6-6	TGTGCCAGCAGTGAGGGGACAGGGGGCACAGATACGCAGTATTTT	CASSEGTGGTDTQYF
TRBJ2-2	-	-	TRBV4-3	TGCGCCAGCAGCCAAGGGAGGAACACCGGGGAGCTGTTTTTT	CASSQGRNTGELFF
TRBJ2-7	few	TRBD1	TRBV5-1	TGCGCCAGCAGCTTGGGGGACAGGGGTTTATACGAGCAGTACTTC	CASSLGDRGLYEQYF
TRBJ1-1	few	TRBD1	TRBV29-1	TGCAGCGTCCCAGGGGGCAACACTGAAGCTTTCTTT	CSVPGGNTEAFF
TRBJ1-1	-	-	TRBV29-1	TGCAGCGTGGAGGGTGGAGTACCTGAAGCTTTCTTT	CSVEGGVPEAFF
TRBJ2-7	-	-	TRBV27	TGTGCCAGCAGTTTAATCGCCGGGCCGACCCCGTACGAGCAGTACTTC	CASSLIAGPTPYEQYF
TRBJ2-3	-	TRBD2	TRBV4-3	TGCGCCAGCAGCCAAGAGTCGAGCGGGGGGGATACGCAGTATTTT	CASSQESSGGDTQYF
TRBJ1-5	few	-	TRBV29-1	TGCAGCGTTGTGTCAGGGGCGAATCAGCCCCAGCATTTT	CSVVSGANQPQHF
TRBJ1-5	-	-	TRBV15	TGTGCCACCCGGGGGGACAATCAGCCCCAGCATTTT	CATRGDNQPQHF
TRBJ2-3	-	-	TRBV30	TGTGCCTGGAGTGTAACCGGAGATACGCAGTATTTT	CAWSVTGDTQYF
TRBJ2-7	few	-	TRBV29-1	TGCAGCGTTGAAGATGGGGAAACCTACGAGCAGTACTTC	CSVEDGETYEQYF
TRBJ1-2	-	TRBD1	TRBV9	TGTGCCAGCAGCCCCGGACAGGGGTTCGTTGTTAACTATGGCTACACCTTC	CASSPGQGFVVNYGYTF
TRBJ1-2	-	-	TRBV7-9	TGTGCCAGCAGCTTATCAGCAGGGGCGCACGGCTACACCTTC	CASSLSAGAHGYTF
TRBJ1-2	few	-	TRBV4-3	TGCGCCAGCAGCCAAGATGAGGGATTTAGTGGCTACACCTTC	CASSQDEGFSGYTF
TRBJ2-1	-	TRBD2	TRBV25-1	TGTGCCAGCAGTGAATCTAGCGGCCGAGGCAATGAGCAGTTCTTC	CASSESSGRGNEQFF
TRBJ2-7	few	-	TRBV7-6	TGTGCCAGCAGCTTAGCGGCGACACCTACCTACGAGCAGTACTTC	CASSLAATPTYEQYF
TRBJ2-3	-	TRBD2	TRBV29-1	TGCAGCGTTGGTGGTGAGCGGGGGGCGTCAGGTGATACGCAGTATTTT	CSVGGERGASGDTQYF
TRBJ2-6	-	-	TRBV27	TGTGCCAGCAGTTGGGGTTCTGGGGCCAACGTCCTGACTTTC	CASSWGSGANVLTF
TRBJ1-1	few	-	TRBV5-6	TGTGCCAGCAGCTTGGGCCTGGAGAACACTGAAGCTTTCTTT	CASSLGLENTEAFF
TRBJ2-2	-	TRBD2	TRBV13	TGTGCCAGCAGCTACGGGGGGGCCAGGGAGCTGTTTTTT	CASSYGGARELFF
TRBJ2-2	-	-	TRBV30	TGTGCCTGGACGGAAACGAGAACCGGGGAGCTGTTTTTT	CAWTETRTGELFF
TRBJ2-7	-	-	TRBV29-1	TGCAGCGTTGAAAGCTCCTACGAGCAGTACTTC	CSVESSYEQYF
TRBJ1-2	-	TRBD1	TRBV29-1	TGCAGCGTTGAAGTCTCCGGGACAGCGATCTATGGCTACACCTTC	CSVEVSGTAIYGYTF
TRBJ1-1	-	-	TRBV4-3	TGCGCCAGCAGCCAAGGGCTTGAGGGCAAAGGTCATACTGAAGCTTTCTTT	CASSQGLEGKGHTEAFF
TRBJ2-7	once	TRBD1	TRBV30	TGTGCCTGGAATCAAGGACAGGAGGCAAGGGAGCAGTACTTC	CAWNQGQEAREQYF
TRBJ2-3	-	-	TRBV9	TGTGCCAGCAGCGTCTACAGGGCTGGCACAGATACGCAGTATTTT	CASSVYRAGTDTQYF
TRBJ2-3	-	TRBD2	TRBV29-1	TGCCGGAGCGGGGAGAGAGATACGCAGTATTTT	CRSGERDTQYF
TRBJ1-5	few	-	TRBV19	TGTGCCACGGGTGAGAGTCAGCCCCAGCATTTT	CATGESQPQHF
TRBJ1-6	-	-	TRBV7-6	TGTGCCAGCAGTCCTGTACTGGGGGGCTCCTATAATTCACCCCTCCACTTT	CASSPVLGGSYNSPLHF
TRBJ2-1	few	TRBD1	TRBV15	TGTGCCACCGGGGGACAGGGAGGGGTCAATGAGCAGTTCTTC	CATGGQGGVNEQFF
TRBJ2-1	few	TRBD2	TRBV29-1	TGCAGCGTACCTCTAGCGGGGGGCAGGAATGAGCAGTTCTTC	CSVPLAGGRNEQFF
TRBJ1-1	-	-	TRBV7-3	TGTGCCAGCAGCTTATCCCCGGGGGAGAACACTGAAGCTTTCTTT	CASSLSPGENTEAFF
TRBJ2-1	few	TRBD1	TRBV7-3	TGTGCCAGCAGCTTAGGACAGGTCTCCTACAATGAGCAGTTCTTC	CASSLGQVSYNEQFF
TRBJ1-5	-	-	TRBV19	TGTGCCAGTAGTATTTCTGGACGGATGTATAGCAATCAGCCCCAGCATTTT	CASSISGRMYSNQPQHF
TRBJ2-7	few	-	TRBV29-1	TGCAGCGTAGTCATGGATTACGAGCAGTACTTC	CSVVMDYEQYF
TRBJ1-5	few	-	TRBV19	TGTGCCAGTAGTATAAGGGGGGATCAGCCCCAGCATTTT	CASSIRGDQPQHF
TRBJ2-5	few	-	TRBV7-6	TGTGCCAGCAGCTTAGACCTAAACCAAGAGACCCAGTACTTC	CASSLDLNQETQYF
TRBJ2-7	-	TRBD2	TRBV2	TGTGCCAGTTTCACTAGCGACGCCTCTACCTACGAGCAGTACTTC	CASFTSDASTYEQYF
TRBJ1-1	-	TRBD1	TRBV13	TGTGCCAGCAGTTCGGGGACAGGCCTGAACACTGAAGCTTTCTTT	CASSSGTGLNTEAFF
TRBJ1-1	few	-	TRBV30	TGTGCCTGGAGTTTTACGAACACTGAAGCTTTCTTT	CAWSFTNTEAFF
TRBJ1-1	-	-	TRBV30	TGTGCCTGGAAAACAGACGGGCACACCACTGAAGCTTTCTTT	CAWKTDGHTTEAFF
TRBJ2-3	few	TRBD1	TRBV7-2	TGTGCCAGCAGCTTGATGACAGGGGGGCCAGATACGCAGTATTTT	CASSLMTGGPDTQYF
TRBJ2-1	-	-	TRBV20-1	TGCAGTACCAAGGACAACAATGAGCAGTTCTTC	CSTKDNNEQFF
TRBJ2-3	-	TRBD2	TRBV4-3	TGCGCCAGCAGCCACGAACTAGCGGGGGGGCCAGATACGCAGTATTTT	CASSHELAGGPDTQYF
TRBJ2-7	-	TRBD1	TRBV27	TGTGCCAGCAGTTTATCCGGGACAGCGTACGAGCAGTACTTC	CASSLSGTAYEQYF
TRBJ2-6	-	-	TRBV25-1	TGTGCCAGCAGTACACAGGATATTGCTGGGGCCAACGTCCTGACTTTC	CASSTQDIAGANVLTF
TRBJ1-2	once	TRBD1	TRBV13	TGTGCCAGCAGCTTGCCGGGACAGACAAACTATGGCTACACCTTC	CASSLPGQTNYGYTF
TRBJ2-1	-	TRBD2	TRBV11-1	TGTGCCAGCAGCTTAGTCGCAGGACTAGTTTCCTATGAGCAGTTCTTC	CASSLVAGLVSYEQFF
TRBJ2-5	-	-	TRBV11-2	TGTGCCAGCAGCTTAGTCGGTGAGCTCAATGAGCAGTACTTC	CASSLVGELNEQYF
TRBJ1-1	few	-	TRBV7-8	TGTGCCAGCAGCTTAGACTTGAACACTGAAGCTTTCTTT	CASSLDLNTEAFF